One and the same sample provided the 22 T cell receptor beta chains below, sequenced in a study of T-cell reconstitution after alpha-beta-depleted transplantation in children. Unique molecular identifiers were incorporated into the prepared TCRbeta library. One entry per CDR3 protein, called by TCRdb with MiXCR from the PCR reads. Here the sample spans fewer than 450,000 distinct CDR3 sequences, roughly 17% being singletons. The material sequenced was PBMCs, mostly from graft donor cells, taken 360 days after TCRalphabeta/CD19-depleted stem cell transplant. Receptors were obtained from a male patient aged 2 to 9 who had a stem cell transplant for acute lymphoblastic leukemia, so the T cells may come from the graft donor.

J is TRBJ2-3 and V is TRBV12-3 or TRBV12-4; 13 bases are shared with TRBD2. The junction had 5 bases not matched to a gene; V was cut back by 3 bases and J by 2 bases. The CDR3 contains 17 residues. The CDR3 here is CASSLVGLAGVTDTQYF. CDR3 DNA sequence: TGTGCCAGCAGTTTGGTCGGACTAGCGGGAGTCACAGATACGCAGTATTTT.

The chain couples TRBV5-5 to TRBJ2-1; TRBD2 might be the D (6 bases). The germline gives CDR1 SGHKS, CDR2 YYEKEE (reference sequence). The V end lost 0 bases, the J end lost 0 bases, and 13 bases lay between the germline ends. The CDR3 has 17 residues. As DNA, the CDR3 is TGTGCCAGCAGCTTGGGCCCGATAGCGGACTCCTACAATGAGCAGTTCTTC. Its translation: CASSLGPIADSYNEQFF.

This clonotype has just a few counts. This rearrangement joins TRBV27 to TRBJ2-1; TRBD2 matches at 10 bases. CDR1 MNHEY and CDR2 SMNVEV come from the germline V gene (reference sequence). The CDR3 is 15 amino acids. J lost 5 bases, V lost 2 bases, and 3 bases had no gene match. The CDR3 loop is CASSLLAGANNEQFF. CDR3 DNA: TGTGCCAGCAGTTTACTAGCGGGAGCTAACAATGAGCAGTTCTTC.

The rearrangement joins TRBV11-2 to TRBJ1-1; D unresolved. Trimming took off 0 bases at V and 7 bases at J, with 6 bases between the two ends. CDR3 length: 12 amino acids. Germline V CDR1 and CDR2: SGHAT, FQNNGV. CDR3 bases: TGTGCCAGCAGCTTAGATCCCCTTGAAGCTTTCTTT. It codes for CASSLDPLEAFF.

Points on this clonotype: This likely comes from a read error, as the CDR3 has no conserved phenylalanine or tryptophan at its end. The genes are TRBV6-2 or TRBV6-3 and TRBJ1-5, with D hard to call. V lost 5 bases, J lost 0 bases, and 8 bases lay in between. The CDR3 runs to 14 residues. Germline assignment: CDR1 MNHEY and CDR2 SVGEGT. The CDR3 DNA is TGTGCCAGCAGTCCTCAATATAGCAATCAGCCCCAGCATTGT. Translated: CASSPQYSNQPQHC.

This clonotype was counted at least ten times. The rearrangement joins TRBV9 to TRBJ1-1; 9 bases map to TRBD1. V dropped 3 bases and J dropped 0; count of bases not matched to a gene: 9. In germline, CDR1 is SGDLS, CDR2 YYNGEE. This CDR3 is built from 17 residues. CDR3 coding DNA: TGTGCCAGCAGCGCACCCCCACAGGGGGCGATGAACACTGAAGCTTTCTTT. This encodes CASSAPPQGAMNTEAFF. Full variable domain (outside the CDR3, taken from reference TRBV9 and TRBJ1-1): DSGVTQTPKHLITATGQRVTLRCSPRSGDLSVYWYQQSLDQGLQFLIQYYNGEERAKGNILERFSAQQFPDLHSELNLSSLELGDSALYFCASSAPPQGAMNTEAFFGQGTRLTVV.

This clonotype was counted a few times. CDR3 sequence (DNA): TGCGCCAGCAGCTCCCGGGACCATACCACAGATACGCAGTATTTT. Translated, it gives CASSSRDHTTDTQYF. V is TRBV5-1 and J is TRBJ2-3; perhaps D is TRBD1 or TRBD2 (5 bases each). The V end was cut by 3 bases, the J end by 2 bases, with 13 bases between. CDR3 length: 15 amino acids. Germline loops: CDR1 SGHRS, CDR2 YFSETQ.

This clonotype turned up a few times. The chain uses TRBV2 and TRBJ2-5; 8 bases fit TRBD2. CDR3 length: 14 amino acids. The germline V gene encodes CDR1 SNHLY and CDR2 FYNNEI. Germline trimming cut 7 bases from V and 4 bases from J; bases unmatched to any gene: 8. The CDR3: CASTWAGGPETQYF. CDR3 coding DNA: TGTGCCAGCACTTGGGCGGGAGGCCCAGAGACCCAGTACTTC.

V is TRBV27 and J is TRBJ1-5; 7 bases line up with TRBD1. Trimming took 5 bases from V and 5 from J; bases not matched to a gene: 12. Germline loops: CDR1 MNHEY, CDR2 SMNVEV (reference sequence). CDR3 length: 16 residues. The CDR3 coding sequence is TGTGCCAGCAGTAGCGGGACAGCCCCCGTCGATCAGCCCCAGCATTTT. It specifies CASSSGTAPVDQPQHF.

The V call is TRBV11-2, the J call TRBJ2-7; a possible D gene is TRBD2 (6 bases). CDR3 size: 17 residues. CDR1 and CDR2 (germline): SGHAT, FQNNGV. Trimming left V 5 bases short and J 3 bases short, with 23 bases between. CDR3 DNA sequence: TGTGCCAGCAGCCCACTGGATGGGGGGTTCAGGTACTACGAGCAGTACTTC. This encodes CASSPLDGGFRYYEQYF.

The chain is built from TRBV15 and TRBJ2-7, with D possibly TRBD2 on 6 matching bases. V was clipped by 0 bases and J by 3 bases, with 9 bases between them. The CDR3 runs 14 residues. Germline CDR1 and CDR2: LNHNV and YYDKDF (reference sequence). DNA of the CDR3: TGTGCCACCAGCAGAGATAGGGACTTCTACGAGCAGTACTTC. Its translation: CATSRDRDFYEQYF.

The CDR3 bases are TGCGCCAGCAGCTTGGGCGGGAATTCCTACAATGAGCAGTTCTTC. Protein sequence: CASSLGGNSYNEQFF. The chain has TRBV5-1 and TRBJ2-1; D is possibly TRBD2 (6 bases). CDR3 length equals 15 residues. V lost 0 bases to trimming and J lost 1 base, with 8 bases between them. Germline CDR1 and CDR2: SGHRS and YFSETQ.

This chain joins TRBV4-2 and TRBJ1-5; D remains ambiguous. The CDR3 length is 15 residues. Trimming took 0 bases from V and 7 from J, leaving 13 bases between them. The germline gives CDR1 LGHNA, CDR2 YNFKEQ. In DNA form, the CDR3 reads TGTGCCAGCAGCCAAGATGTAGCGGGGTACCAGCCCCAGCATTTT. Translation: CASSQDVAGYQPQHF.

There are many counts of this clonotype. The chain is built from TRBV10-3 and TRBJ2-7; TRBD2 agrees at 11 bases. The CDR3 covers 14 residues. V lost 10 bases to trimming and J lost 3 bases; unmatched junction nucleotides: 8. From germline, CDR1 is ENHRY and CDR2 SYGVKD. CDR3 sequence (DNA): TGTGCCAGCTCCATAGCGGGAGGGATCTACGAGCAGTACTTC. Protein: CASSIAGGIYEQYF.

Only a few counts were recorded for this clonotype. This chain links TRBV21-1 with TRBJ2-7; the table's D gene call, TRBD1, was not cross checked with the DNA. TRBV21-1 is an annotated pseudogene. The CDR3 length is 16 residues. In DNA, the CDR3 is TGTGCCAGCAGCAAAGTGAAGACAGGGAGGACCTACGAGCAGTACTTC. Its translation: CASSKVKTGRTYEQYF.

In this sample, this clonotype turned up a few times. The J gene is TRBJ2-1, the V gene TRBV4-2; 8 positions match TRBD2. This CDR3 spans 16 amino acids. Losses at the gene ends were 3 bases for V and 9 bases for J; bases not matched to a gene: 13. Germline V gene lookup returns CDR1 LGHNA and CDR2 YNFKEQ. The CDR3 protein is CASSQTSAGGLFEQFF. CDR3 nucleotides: TGTGCCAGCAGCCAGACGTCTGCGGGAGGCCTTTTTGAGCAGTTCTTC.

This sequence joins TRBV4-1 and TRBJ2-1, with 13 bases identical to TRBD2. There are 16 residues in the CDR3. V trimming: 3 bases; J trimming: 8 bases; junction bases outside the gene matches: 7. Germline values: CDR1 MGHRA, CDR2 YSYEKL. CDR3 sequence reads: CASSQPTSGRAHEQFF. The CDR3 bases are TGCGCCAGCAGCCAGCCCACTAGCGGGAGGGCCCATGAGCAGTTCTTC.

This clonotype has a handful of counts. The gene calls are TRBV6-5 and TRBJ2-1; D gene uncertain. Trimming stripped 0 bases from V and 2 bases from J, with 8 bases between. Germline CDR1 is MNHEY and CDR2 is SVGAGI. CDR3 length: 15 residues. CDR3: CASSYSGITYNEQFF. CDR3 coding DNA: TGTGCCAGCAGTTACTCGGGAATAACCTACAATGAGCAGTTCTTC.

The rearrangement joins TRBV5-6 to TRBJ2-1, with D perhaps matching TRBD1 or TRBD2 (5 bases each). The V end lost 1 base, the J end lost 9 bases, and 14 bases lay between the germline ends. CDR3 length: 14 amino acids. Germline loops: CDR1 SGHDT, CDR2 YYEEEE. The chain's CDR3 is CASSLRQGRAEQFF. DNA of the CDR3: TGTGCCAGCAGCTTGAGGCAGGGACGGGCTGAGCAGTTCTTC.

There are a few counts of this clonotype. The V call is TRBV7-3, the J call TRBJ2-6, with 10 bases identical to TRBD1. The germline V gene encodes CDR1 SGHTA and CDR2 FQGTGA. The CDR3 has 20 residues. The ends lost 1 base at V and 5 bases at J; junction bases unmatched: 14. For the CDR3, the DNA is TGTGCCAGCAGCTTAAAGATCGGGACAGGGGCCCCCATGAGGGCCAACGTCCTGACTTTC. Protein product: CASSLKIGTGAPMRANVLTF.

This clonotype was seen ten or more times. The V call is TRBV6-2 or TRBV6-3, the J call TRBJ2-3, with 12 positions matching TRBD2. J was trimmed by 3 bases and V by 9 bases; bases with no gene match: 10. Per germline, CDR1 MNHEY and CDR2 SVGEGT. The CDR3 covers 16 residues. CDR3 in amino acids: CASGLAGNLWTDTQYF. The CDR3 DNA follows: TGTGCCAGTGGACTAGCGGGAAATTTGTGGACAGATACGCAGTATTTT.

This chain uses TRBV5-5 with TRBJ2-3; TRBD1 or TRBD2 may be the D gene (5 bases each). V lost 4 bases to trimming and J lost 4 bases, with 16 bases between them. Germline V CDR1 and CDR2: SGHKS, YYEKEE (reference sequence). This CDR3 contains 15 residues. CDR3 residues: CASSLGPAKADTQYF. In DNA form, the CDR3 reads TGTGCCAGCAGCCTGGGACCCGCTAAAGCAGATACGCAGTATTTT.